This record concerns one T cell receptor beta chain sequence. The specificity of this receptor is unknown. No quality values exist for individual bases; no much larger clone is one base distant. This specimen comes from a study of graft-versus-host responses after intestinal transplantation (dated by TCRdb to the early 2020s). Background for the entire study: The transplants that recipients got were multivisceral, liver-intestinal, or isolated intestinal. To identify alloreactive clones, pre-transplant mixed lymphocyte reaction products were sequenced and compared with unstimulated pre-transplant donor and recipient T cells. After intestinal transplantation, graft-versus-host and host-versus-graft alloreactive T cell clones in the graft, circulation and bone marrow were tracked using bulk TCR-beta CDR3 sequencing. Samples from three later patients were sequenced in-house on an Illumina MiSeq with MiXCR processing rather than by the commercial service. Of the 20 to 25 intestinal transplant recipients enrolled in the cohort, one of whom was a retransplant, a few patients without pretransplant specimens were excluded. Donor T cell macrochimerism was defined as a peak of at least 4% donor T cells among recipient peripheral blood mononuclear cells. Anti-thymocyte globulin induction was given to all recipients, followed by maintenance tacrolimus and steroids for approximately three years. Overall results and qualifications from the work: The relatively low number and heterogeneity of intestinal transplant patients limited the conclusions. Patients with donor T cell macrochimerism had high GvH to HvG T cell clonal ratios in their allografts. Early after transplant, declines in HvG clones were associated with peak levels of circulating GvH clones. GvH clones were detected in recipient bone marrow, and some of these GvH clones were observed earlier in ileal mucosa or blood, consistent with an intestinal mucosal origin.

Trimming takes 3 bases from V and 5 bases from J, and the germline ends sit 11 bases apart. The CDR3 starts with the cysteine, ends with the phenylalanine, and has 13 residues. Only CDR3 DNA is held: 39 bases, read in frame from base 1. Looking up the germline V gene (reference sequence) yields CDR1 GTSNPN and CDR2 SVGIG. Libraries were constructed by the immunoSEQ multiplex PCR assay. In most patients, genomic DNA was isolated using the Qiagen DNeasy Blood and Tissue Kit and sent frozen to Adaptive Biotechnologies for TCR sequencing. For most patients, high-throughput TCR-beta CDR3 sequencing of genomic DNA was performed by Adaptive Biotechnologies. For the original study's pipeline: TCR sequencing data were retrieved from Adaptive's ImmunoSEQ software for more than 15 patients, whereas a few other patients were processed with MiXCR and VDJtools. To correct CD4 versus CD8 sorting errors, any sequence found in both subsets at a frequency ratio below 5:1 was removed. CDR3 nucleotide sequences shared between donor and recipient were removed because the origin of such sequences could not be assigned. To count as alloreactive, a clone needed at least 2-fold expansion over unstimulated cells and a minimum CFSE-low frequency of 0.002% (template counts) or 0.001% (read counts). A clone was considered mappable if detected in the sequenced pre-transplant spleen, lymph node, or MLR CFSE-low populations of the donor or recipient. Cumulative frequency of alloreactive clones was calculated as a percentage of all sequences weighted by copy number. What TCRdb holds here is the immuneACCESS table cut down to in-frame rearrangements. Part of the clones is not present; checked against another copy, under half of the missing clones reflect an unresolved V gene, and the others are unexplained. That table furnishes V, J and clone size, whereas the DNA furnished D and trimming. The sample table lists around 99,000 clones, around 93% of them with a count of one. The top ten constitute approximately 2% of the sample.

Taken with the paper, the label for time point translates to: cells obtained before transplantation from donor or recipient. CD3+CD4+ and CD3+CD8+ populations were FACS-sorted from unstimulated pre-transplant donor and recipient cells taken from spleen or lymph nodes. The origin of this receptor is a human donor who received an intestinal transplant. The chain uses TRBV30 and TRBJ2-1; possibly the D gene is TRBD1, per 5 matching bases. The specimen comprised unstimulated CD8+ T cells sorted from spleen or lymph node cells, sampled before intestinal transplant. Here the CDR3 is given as CAWRVQGDNEQFF. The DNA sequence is TGTGCCTGGAGAGTTCAGGGCGACAATGAGCAGTTCTTC.